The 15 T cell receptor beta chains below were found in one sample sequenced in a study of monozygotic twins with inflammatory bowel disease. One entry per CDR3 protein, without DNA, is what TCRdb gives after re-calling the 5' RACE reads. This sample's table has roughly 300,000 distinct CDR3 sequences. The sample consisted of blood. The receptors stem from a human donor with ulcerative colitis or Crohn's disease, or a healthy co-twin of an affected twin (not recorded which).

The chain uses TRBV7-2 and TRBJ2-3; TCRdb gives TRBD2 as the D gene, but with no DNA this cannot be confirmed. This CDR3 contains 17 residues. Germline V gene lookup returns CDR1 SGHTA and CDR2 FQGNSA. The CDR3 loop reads CASSFGTSGSSPDTQYF.

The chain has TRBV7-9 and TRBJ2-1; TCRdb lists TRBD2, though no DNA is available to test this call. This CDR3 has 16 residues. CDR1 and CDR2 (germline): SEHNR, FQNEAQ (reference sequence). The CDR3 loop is CASSLWEGGPPSEQFF.

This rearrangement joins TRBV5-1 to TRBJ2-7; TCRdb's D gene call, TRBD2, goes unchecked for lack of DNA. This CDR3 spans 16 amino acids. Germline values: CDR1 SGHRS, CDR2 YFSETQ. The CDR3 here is CASSQGGLAKTYEQYF.

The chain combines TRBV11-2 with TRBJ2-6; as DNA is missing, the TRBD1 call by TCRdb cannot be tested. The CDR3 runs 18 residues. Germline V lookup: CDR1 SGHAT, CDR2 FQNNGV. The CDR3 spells CASSLIRQESSGANVLTF.

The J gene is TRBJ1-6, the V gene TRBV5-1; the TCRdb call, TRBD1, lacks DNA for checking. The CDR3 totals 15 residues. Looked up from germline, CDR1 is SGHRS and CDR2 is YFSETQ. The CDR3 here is CASSSGQTYNSPLHF.

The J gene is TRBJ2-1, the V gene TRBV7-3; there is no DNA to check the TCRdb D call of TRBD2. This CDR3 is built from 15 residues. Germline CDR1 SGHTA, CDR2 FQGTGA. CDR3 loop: CTSSGAGGPYNEQFF. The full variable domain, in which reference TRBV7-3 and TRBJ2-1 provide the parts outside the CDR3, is GAGVSQTPSNKVTEKGKYVELRCDPISGHTALYWYRQSLGQGPEFLIYFQGTGAADDSGLPNDRFFAVRPEGSVSTLKIQRTERGDSAVYLCTSSGAGGPYNEQFFGPGTRLTVL.

The CDR3 spells CASRLMRGQGGSGANVLTF. V gene TRBV12-3 or TRBV12-4 combines with J gene TRBJ2-6; with no DNA, the TCRdb D assignment of TRBD1 cannot be verified. The CDR3 has 19 amino acids.

This CDR3 is CASSGSTGINEQFF. This chain joins TRBV5-1 and TRBJ2-1; TCRdb proposes TRBD1, but this gene call is untestable without DNA. CDR1 and CDR2 from the germline V gene are SGHRS and YFSETQ. The CDR3 runs 14 residues. The whole variable domain, remainder taken from reference TRBV5-1 and TRBJ2-1, is KAGVTQTPRYLIKTRGQQVTLSCSPISGHRSVSWYQQTPGQGLQFLFEYFSETQRNKGNFPGRFSGRQFSNSRSEMNVSTLELGDSALYLCASSGSTGINEQFFGPGTRLTVL.

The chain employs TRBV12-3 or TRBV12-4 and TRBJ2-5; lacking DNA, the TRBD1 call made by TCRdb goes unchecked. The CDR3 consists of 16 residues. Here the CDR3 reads CASTQSGQSYQETQYF.

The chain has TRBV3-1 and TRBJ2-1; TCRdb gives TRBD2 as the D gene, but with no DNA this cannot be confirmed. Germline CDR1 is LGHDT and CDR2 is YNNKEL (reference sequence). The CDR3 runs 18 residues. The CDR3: CASSQDRPWRETYNEQFF.

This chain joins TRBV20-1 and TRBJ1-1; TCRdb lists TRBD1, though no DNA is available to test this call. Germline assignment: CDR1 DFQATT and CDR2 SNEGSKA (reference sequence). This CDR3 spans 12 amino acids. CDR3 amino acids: CSAKGPNTEAFF.

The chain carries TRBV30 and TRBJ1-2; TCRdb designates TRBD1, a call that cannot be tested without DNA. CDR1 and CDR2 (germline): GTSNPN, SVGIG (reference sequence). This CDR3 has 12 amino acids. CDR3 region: CAAQQGPYGYTF. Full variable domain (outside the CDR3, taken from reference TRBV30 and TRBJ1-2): SQTIHQWPATLVQPVGSPLSLECTVEGTSNPNLYWYRQAAGRGLQLLFYSVGIGQISSEVPQNLSASRPQDRQFILSSKKLLLSDSGFYLCAAQQGPYGYTFGSGTRLTVV.

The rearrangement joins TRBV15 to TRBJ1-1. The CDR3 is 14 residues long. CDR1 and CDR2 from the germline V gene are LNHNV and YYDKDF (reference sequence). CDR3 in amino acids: CATSRAGKNTEAFF. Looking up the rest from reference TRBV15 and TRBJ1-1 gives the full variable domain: DAMVIQNPRYQVTQFGKPVTLSCSQTLNHNVMYWYQQKSSQAPKLLFHYYDKDFNNEADTPDNFQSRRPNTSFCFLDIRSPGLGDTAMYLCATSRAGKNTEAFFGQGTRLTVV.

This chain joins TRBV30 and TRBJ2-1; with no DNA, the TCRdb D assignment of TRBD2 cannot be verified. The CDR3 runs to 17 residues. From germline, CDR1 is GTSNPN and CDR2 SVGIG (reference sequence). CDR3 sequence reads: CAWSLTSGVGSYNEQFF.

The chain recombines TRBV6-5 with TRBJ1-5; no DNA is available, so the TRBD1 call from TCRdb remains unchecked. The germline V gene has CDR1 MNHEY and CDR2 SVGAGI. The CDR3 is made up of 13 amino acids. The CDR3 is CASSYRGEQPQHF.